This TCR beta chain was obtained from a study of blood T cell repertoires in COVID-19. In the study overall: The cDNA or gDNA used as material had been derived from T cells, B-cell-depleted T cells, or PBMCs.

Methods used by the authors: Amplified reference gene primers provided the basis for estimating nucleated cell counts. TCRdb keeps only in-frame clones here, not all; method: immunoSEQ multiplex PCR. Clonal size and the V and J genes are those of that table, whereas D and trimming came from the DNA. The table lists fewer than 200,000 clones, 80% to 90% of them singletons. This sequence was found in a man between 18 and 29 years old who had recovered from COVID-19. Sequenced input: peripheral blood.

Here the CDR3 reads CASSQGGGIKTQYF. As DNA, the CDR3 is TGCGCCAGCAGCCAAGGGGGGGGCATAAAGACCCAGTACTTC. V gene TRBV4-3 combines with J gene TRBJ2-5; TRBD2 is a possible D gene (7 bases). CDR3 size: 14 residues. The germline gives CDR1 LGHNA, CDR2 YSLEER. V was cut by 1 base and J by 6 bases, with 12 bases left in between.